Listed below are T cell receptor beta chains from one sample, sequenced in a study of blood T cells in healthy people across ages. One entry per CDR3 protein, called by TCRdb with MiXCR from the 5' RACE reads. This table has about 1.4 million distinct CDR3 sequences, roughly 60% appearing once. Sequenced: blood. The receptors were sampled from a man younger than 35 in good health. The CDR3 runs from the conserved cysteine through the conserved F or W. The D gene is left open where the match is weak. The size field is filled for only some rows; it gives once, few, many or a size class.

v_gene: TRBV10-3; d_gene: .; j_gene: TRBJ2-3; abundance: few; CDR3nt: TGTGCCATCAGTGCCCGGCCCCAGGAGGACACAGATACGCAGTATTTT; CDR3aa: CAISARPQEDTDTQYF
v_gene: TRBV6-5; d_gene: TRBD2; j_gene: TRBJ2-1; abundance: few; CDR3nt: TGTGCCAGCAGTAACCTTCGACTAGCACTGAATGAGCAGTTCTTC; CDR3aa: CASSNLRLALNEQFF
v_gene: TRBV3-1; d_gene: TRBD2; j_gene: TRBJ2-2; abundance: .; CDR3nt: TGTGCCAGCGCTGTAGCGGGAAACACCGGGGAGCTGTTTTTT; CDR3aa: CASAVAGNTGELFF
v_gene: TRBV20-1; d_gene: TRBD2; j_gene: TRBJ2-7; abundance: .; CDR3nt: TGCAGTGCTGTTGATAGGACTAGCGGGAGATACGAGCAGTACTTC; CDR3aa: CSAVDRTSGRYEQYF
v_gene: TRBV27; d_gene: TRBD2; j_gene: TRBJ2-1; abundance: .; CDR3nt: TGTGCCAGCAGTTTATCAGCTAGCGGGAGATTGGTTTTTGTTGGTGAGCAGTTCTTC; CDR3aa: CASSLSASGRLVFVGEQFF
v_gene: TRBV7-9; d_gene: .; j_gene: TRBJ2-7; abundance: .; CDR3nt: TGTGCCAGCAGCTTTGGCGGAGTCCCCCAGTACTTC; CDR3aa: CASSFGGVPQYF
v_gene: TRBV28; d_gene: .; j_gene: TRBJ2-1; abundance: .; CDR3nt: TGTGCCAGCAGTTTTCCCGTCGTGGCCAATGAGCAGTTCTTC; CDR3aa: CASSFPVVANEQFF
v_gene: TRBV5-1; d_gene: .; j_gene: TRBJ2-1; abundance: .; CDR3nt: TGCGCCAGCAGCTTGGTGGGAAGCGACCTTAACAATGAGCAGTTCTTC; CDR3aa: CASSLVGSDLNNEQFF
v_gene: TRBV3-1; d_gene: .; j_gene: TRBJ2-1; abundance: .; CDR3nt: TGTGCCAGCAGTCAACCCGGGGGCCCGGAGAATGAGCAGTTCTTC; CDR3aa: CASSQPGGPENEQFF
v_gene: TRBV3-1; d_gene: .; j_gene: TRBJ2-3; abundance: .; CDR3nt: TGTGCCAGCAGCCAAGTTACCGCCCCAGGGGGACTTAATACGCAGTATTTT; CDR3aa: CASSQVTAPGGLNTQYF
v_gene: TRBV29-1; d_gene: .; j_gene: TRBJ1-2; abundance: .; CDR3nt: TGCAGCGTTGATGGGCTTCTAGTGGATGGCTACACCTTC; CDR3aa: CSVDGLLVDGYTF
v_gene: TRBV18; d_gene: .; j_gene: TRBJ1-6; abundance: .; CDR3nt: TGTGCCAGCTCACCATTGGGGGAGAGTTCACCCCTCCACTTT; CDR3aa: CASSPLGESSPLHF
v_gene: TRBV7-2; d_gene: .; j_gene: TRBJ1-4; abundance: .; CDR3nt: TGTGCCAGCAGCACCAGTCAGTCTAATGAAAAACTGTTTTTT; CDR3aa: CASSTSQSNEKLFF